What follows describes a single T cell receptor beta chain. The sample belongs to a study of shared T cell receptors in the human thymus. The CDR3 extends over 17 amino acids. Germline values: CDR1 MDHEN, CDR2 SYDVKM. Trimming stripped 3 bases from V and 0 bases from J, with 15 bases between. Here immunoSEQ multiplex PCR was the method, and the copy in TCRdb shows in-frame clones only, minus some. The sample yields 500,000 to 750,000 clones, 88% seen once. The sample was also linked to a second study, of human thymus T cells. From that study: Donors consisted of healthy Finnish infants (having corrective surgery for congenital heart defects). Thymus tissue was removed during corrective cardiac surgery. Both thymic and peripheral blood repertoires showed apparently biased V and J usage. As related research reported, thymic repertoires overlapped highly among unrelated individuals.

Sequenced material: thymocytes. The chain couples TRBV28 to TRBJ1-5, with D tentatively TRBD1 (5 bases). The clonotype comes from a boy in the first two years of life with a congenital heart defect. CDR3 DNA: TGTGCCAGCAGTTTTCAGGGAGGAAGGGATAGCAATCAGCCCCAGCATTTT. It translates to CASSFQGGRDSNQPQHF.